Each of the 7 T cell receptor beta chains below was sequenced from the same sample in a study of cytomegalovirus exposure and HLA in healthy donors (dated by TCRdb to about 2017). The library came from the immunoSEQ multiplex PCR assay. The multiplex PCR relied on a mix of 60 forward primers for TCR Vbeta segments and 13 reverse primers for TCR Jbeta segments. TCRdb retrieved this table from immuneACCESS and kept in-frame rearrangements only. Not all clones are present; in checked studies, unresolved V genes account for under half, and no reason is known for the remainder. The sample's own table lists 55,000 to 65,000 clones. The top ten clonotypes cover approximately 4% of the sample. Sequencing was done on a sample of PBMCs. The source of these receptors is a woman aged 18 to 35 in good health and CMV-seronegative.

This chain uses TRBV7-2 with TRBJ1-2; TRBD1 matches at 7 bases. The CDR3 is 12 residues long. Germline lookup yields CDR1 SGHTA and CDR2 FQGNSA. The V and J ends lost 4 bases and 8 bases, in that order; junction bases with no gene match: 4. The CDR3 DNA reads as TGTGCCAGCAGCTCCGACAGGGTCGGCTACACCTTC. Translation gives CASSSDRVGYTF. Full variable domain (rest looked up from reference TRBV7-2 and TRBJ1-2): GAGVSQSPSNKVTEKGKDVELRCDPISGHTALYWYRQSLGQGLEFLIYFQGNSAPDKSGLPSDRFSAERTGGSVSTLTIQRTQQEDSAVYLCASSSDRVGYTFGSGTRLTVV.

DNA for the CDR3: TGCAGCGCCGACACAGGGGGCGCAACGAAAGCTTTCTTT. It encodes CSADTGGATKAFF. This sequence joins TRBV29-1 and TRBJ1-1; 9 bases match TRBD1. After removal of 7 bases from V and 9 bases from J, the junction contained 12 bases not matched to a gene. Germline V CDR1 and CDR2: SQVTM, ANQGSEA. This CDR3 is built from 13 residues.

V gene TRBV18 combines with J gene TRBJ2-5; 10 positions match TRBD2. This CDR3 contains 18 residues. The germline V gene has CDR1 KGHSH and CDR2 LQKENI. V shed 3 bases, J shed 4 bases, and the junction held 14 bases outside the gene matches. CDR3 residues: CASSPVYGAGGPRETQYF. CDR3 DNA sequence: TGTGCCAGCTCACCGGTTTATGGAGCGGGGGGGCCTCGAGAGACCCAGTACTTC.

Turning to this clone: A read error may produce the germline difference seen at one junction end. This chain connects TRBV7-7 to TRBJ1-2; D not resolved. CDR3 length equals 13 residues. The V gene's germline CDR1 is SSHAT and CDR2 FNYEAQ (reference sequence). The chain's CDR3 is CASSPGIAYGYTF. The CDR3 nucleotides read TGTGCTAGCAGCCCCGGTATAGCTTATGGCTACACCTTC.

This chain joins TRBV27 and TRBJ1-2; 7 bases map to TRBD1. Germline CDR1 MNHEY, CDR2 SMNVEV (reference sequence). V was clipped by 5 bases and J by 4 bases; unmatched bases: 4. The CDR3 covers 13 residues. The DNA of the CDR3 is TGTGCCAGCAGTACAGGGGCCTCCTATGGCTACACCTTC. Encoded protein: CASSTGASYGYTF.

The chain carries TRBV29-1 and TRBJ2-1, with no clear D. The V end was cut by 7 bases, the J end by 0 bases, with 10 bases between. CDR1 and CDR2 from the germline V gene are SQVTM and ANQGSEA. The CDR3 runs to 13 residues. CDR3 protein: CSARLISYNEQFF. CDR3 DNA: TGCAGCGCTAGACTTATCTCCTACAATGAGCAGTTCTTC.

The gene calls are TRBV28 and TRBJ1-1; D gene uncertain. This CDR3 has 14 residues. CDR1 MDHEN and CDR2 SYDVKM come from the germline V gene. V lost 4 bases and J lost 2, with 11 bases in between. The CDR3, as DNA: TGTGCCAGCAGTTCGTTAAACAGCAACACTGAAGCTTTCTTT. This translates into CASSSLNSNTEAFF.